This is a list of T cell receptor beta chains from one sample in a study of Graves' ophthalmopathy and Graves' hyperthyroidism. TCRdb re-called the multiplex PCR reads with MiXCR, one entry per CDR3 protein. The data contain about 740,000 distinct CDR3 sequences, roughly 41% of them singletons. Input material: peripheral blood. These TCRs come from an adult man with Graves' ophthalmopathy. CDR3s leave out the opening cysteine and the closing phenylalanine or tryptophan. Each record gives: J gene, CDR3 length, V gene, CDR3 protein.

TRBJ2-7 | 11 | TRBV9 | ASSVGAGGEQY
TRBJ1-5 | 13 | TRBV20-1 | SASDRDRGHQPQH
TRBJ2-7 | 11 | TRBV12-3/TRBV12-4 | ASSIGNAYEQY
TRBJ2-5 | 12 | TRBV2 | ASSARSLMETQY
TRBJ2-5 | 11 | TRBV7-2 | ASSVAGAQTQY
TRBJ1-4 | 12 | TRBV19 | ASSMGRVYEKLF
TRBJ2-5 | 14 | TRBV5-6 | ASSLLRAVKQETQY
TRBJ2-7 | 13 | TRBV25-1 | ASSDPGQGAHEQY
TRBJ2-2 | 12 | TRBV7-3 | ASSSPGETGELF
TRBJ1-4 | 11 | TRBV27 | ASRQGAIEKLF
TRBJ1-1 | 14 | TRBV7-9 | ASSPSGPGGRGGAF
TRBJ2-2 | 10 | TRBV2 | ASGRDTGELF
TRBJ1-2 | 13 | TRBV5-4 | ASSRRDRANYGYT
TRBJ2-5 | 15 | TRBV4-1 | ASSQGQGAGYQETQY
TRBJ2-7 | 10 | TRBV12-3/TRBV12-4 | ASSDLAYEQY
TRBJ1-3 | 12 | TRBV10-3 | AISDQGNGNTIY